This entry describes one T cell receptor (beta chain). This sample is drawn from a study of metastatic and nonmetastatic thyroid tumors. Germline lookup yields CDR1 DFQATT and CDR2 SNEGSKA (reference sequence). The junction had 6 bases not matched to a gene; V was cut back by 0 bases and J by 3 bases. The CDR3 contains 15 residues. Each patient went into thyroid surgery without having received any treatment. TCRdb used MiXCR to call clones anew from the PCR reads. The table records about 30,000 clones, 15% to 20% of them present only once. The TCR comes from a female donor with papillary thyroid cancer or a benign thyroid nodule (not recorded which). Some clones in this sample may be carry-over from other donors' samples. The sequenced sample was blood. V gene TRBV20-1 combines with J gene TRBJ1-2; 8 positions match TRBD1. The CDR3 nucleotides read TGCAGTGCTAGAGATCGGACAGGGTCTGACTATGGCTACACCTTC. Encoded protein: CSARDRTGSDYGYTF.